This T cell receptor beta chain was identified during a study of CD8+ T cells in alopecia areata. Treatment meaning: oral pan-JAK inhibitor, 5-10 mg twice daily. cDNA serving as the sequencing template came from extracted, reverse transcribed RNA. The protocol was immunoSEQ multiplex PCR, while the TCRdb copy is restricted to in-frame clones and leaves out a portion. The data show some 220,000 clones, roughly 56% seen once. Here the sequenced sample was CD4+ T cells sorted from blood, taken at week 4, from a patient treated with tofacitinib. The receptor was isolated from a human donor with alopecia areata.

In DNA, the CDR3 is TGTGCCTGGAGTGTACAGGGGGCGGAAGATACGCAGTATTTT. Protein product: CAWSVQGAEDTQYF. The rearrangement joins TRBV30 to TRBJ2-3; 9 positions match TRBD1. V was pared by 0 bases and J by 5 bases, with 3 bases of the junction left unmatched. This CDR3 spans 14 amino acids. Germline V lookup: CDR1 GTSNPN, CDR2 SVGIG (reference sequence).